A selection of T cell receptor beta chains follows, all from one sample in a study of blood T cells in healthy people across ages. TCRdb redid the calling of the 5' RACE reads with MiXCR, one entry per CDR3 protein. The sample has 700,000 to 850,000 distinct CDR3 sequences, 35% to 40% seen once. Source material: blood. The source of these receptors is a man aged 18 to 30 in good health. The CDR3 runs from the conserved cysteine through the conserved F or W. Fields, in order: clone size, CDR3 length, J gene, D gene, V gene, CDR3 DNA, CDR3 protein. A D gene is named only where the DNA matches it firmly. Where a row states a size, it is once, few, many or the class of an expanded clone; other rows omit it.

.	14	TRBJ2-7	TRBD1	TRBV5-1	TGCGCCAGCAGCGAGGGACAGGGGTTCGGCGAGCAGTACTTC	CASSEGQGFGEQYF
.	15	TRBJ2-5	.	TRBV7-2	TGTGCCAGCAGCAGGGAGGAGGGGAAGGGAGAGACCCAGTACTTC	CASSREEGKGETQYF
.	11	TRBJ1-4	.	TRBV20-1	TGCAGTGCTATTGACAGACCGGCACTGTTTTTT	CSAIDRPALFF
.	13	TRBJ2-7	TRBD2	TRBV6-2/TRBV6-3	TGTGCCAGCACCACGGGACTAGCCTACGAGCAGTACTTC	CASTTGLAYEQYF
many	15	TRBJ1-5	.	TRBV4-3	TGCGCCAGCAGCCAAGATTGGGGGGGCTCCCGGCCCCAGCATTTT	CASSQDWGGSRPQHF
.	14	TRBJ2-2	TRBD1	TRBV12-3/TRBV12-4	TGTGCCAGCACCGCCAAACAGGGGACCGGGGAGCTGTTTTTT	CASTAKQGTGELFF
.	14	TRBJ1-2	TRBD1	TRBV28	TGTGCCAGCAGTCTGAGGACAGGAACCTATGGCTACACCTTC	CASSLRTGTYGYTF
few	14	TRBJ2-5	TRBD2	TRBV4-3	TGCGCCAGCAGCCAACTAGCGGGGGCAGAGACCCAGTACTTC	CASSQLAGAETQYF
many	13	TRBJ2-7	.	TRBV20-1	TGCAGTGCTAGTTCTTACCAGTCCTACGAGCAGTACTTC	CSASSYQSYEQYF
.	15	TRBJ2-5	.	TRBV7-9	TGTGCCAGCAGCTTAGTAGCACTAGCTCAAGAGACCCAGTACTTC	CASSLVALAQETQYF
.	19	TRBJ2-3	.	TRBV18	TGTGCCAGCTCACCAGGGGATTTTCCGGGACTCAGAACCACAGATACGCAGTATTTT	CASSPGDFPGLRTTDTQYF
few	18	TRBJ2-1	.	TRBV6-5	TGTGCCAGCAGTTCGAAGCCCCCCTCCCCACCGATCGTCAATGAGCAGTTCTTC	CASSSKPPSPPIVNEQFF
.	16	TRBJ2-1	TRBD2	TRBV7-8	TGTGCCAGCAGCCCCCGGACTAGCGGGACGGTTGATGAGCAGTTCTTC	CASSPRTSGTVDEQFF
once	15	TRBJ2-2	TRBD2	TRBV6-5	TGTGTCAGCAGCGCGGGACTAGCGGGGACCGGGGAGCTGTTTTTT	CVSSAGLAGTGELFF
many	16	TRBJ2-3	TRBD2	TRBV5-4	TGTGCCAGCAGCTCTCGGACTAGCGGGGTCACAGATACGCAGTATTTT	CASSSRTSGVTDTQYF
.	15	TRBJ2-7	.	TRBV20-1	TGCAGTGCTAGAGATCTCAGGGGGGACTCCTACGAGCAGTACTTC	CSARDLRGDSYEQYF
.	12	TRBJ1-1	.	TRBV7-9	TGTGCCAGCACCCGCACAGACACTGAAGCTTTCTTT	CASTRTDTEAFF
few	14	TRBJ1-4	TRBD1	TRBV20-1	TGCAGTGCTTCATCGGACAGGGCGCATGAAAAACTGTTTTTT	CSASSDRAHEKLFF
once	15	TRBJ1-2	TRBD1	TRBV19	TGTGCCAGCCTAGCGTCCGGACAGGGATGGAGGGGCTACACCTTC	CASLASGQGWRGYTF
once	13	TRBJ2-1	.	TRBV7-9	TGTGCCAGCAGCGGAGCGAGCGGCAATGAGCAGTTCTTC	CASSGASGNEQFF
.	14	TRBJ2-7	.	TRBV12-3/TRBV12-4	TGTGCCAGCAGGCCTCGGGCCTCCTACAATGAGCAGTACTTC	CASRPRASYNEQYF
many	15	TRBJ2-1	TRBD2	TRBV7-2	TGTGCCAGCAGCACTACTAGCGGGTCCTACAATGAGCAGTTCTTC	CASSTTSGSYNEQFF
many	13	TRBJ2-4	.	TRBV20-1	TGCAGTGCTAGTACAGCAACCAAAAACATTCAGTACTTC	CSASTATKNIQYF
few	14	TRBJ1-2	TRBD1	TRBV10-3	TGTGCCATCAGTCCCGTTAAAGGGGGCAACGGCTACACCTTC	CAISPVKGGNGYTF
.	14	TRBJ1-2	TRBD1	TRBV29-1	TGCAGCGTACGTTCACCGGGACAGCCTCGCGGCTACACCTTC	CSVRSPGQPRGYTF
few	16	TRBJ1-1	TRBD1	TRBV3-1	TGTGCCAGCAGCCCCGGGACAGGGAAGGAGAACACTGAAGCTTTCTTT	CASSPGTGKENTEAFF
once	15	TRBJ1-6	TRBD1	TRBV15	TGTGCCACCAGCAGTAGCGACAGGGTTAATTCACCCCTCCACTTT	CATSSSDRVNSPLHF
.	16	TRBJ2-7	.	TRBV15	TGTGCCACCAGGCGATCCTCGGGGGGCTCCCACAATGAGCAGTACTTC	CATRRSSGGSHNEQYF
few	15	TRBJ2-3	TRBD1	TRBV12-3/TRBV12-4	TGTGCCAGCAGTCGATCGAGAGGGACAGCAGATACGCAGTATTTT	CASSRSRGTADTQYF
few	16	TRBJ1-2	.	TRBV28	TGTGCCAGTACCATCGGACTTTCGAAAGCTAACTATGGCTACACCTTC	CASTIGLSKANYGYTF
few	15	TRBJ1-2	.	TRBV9	TGTGCCAGCAGACCAAACACCAGGGGAAACTATGGCTACACCTTC	CASRPNTRGNYGYTF
once	14	TRBJ1-1	.	TRBV12-3/TRBV12-4	TGTGCCAGCAGCCCAGGGTCCGGTTTTTTTGAAGCTTTCTTT	CASSPGSGFFEAFF
many	15	TRBJ2-3	.	TRBV20-1	TGCAGTGCTAGGTGGGTCGGGGGATACGACGATACGCAGTATTTT	CSARWVGGYDDTQYF
.	16	TRBJ1-1	.	TRBV3-1	TGTGCCAGCAGCCAAAGGAGTGCGGGAATGGGGACTGAAGCTTTCTTT	CASSQRSAGMGTEAFF
.	15	TRBJ2-5	TRBD2	TRBV5-1	TGCGCCAGCACCCAGACTGAAGCGGGGCACAATGAGCAGTACTTC	CASTQTEAGHNEQYF
.	10	TRBJ1-2	.	TRBV9	TGTGCCAGCGGGGGGTATGGCTACACCTTC	CASGGYGYTF
few	8	TRBJ2-1	.	TRBV2	TGTGCCAGCAATGAGCAGTTCTTC	CASNEQFF
.	13	TRBJ1-2	TRBD1	TRBV7-2	TGTGCCAGCAGCCCTCAGGGACAGTATGGCTACACCTTC	CASSPQGQYGYTF
few	13	TRBJ2-5	.	TRBV20-1	TGCAGTGCGAAGTCCACGGCCCAAGAGACCCAGTACTTC	CSAKSTAQETQYF
.	14	TRBJ2-3	.	TRBV21-1	TGTGCCAGCTTTGGGCTAGCGGGCGCAGATACGCAGTATTTT	CASFGLAGADTQYF
many	15	TRBJ2-1	TRBD1	TRBV5-6	TGTGCCAGCAGCTTGGACAGGGGGCCTTACAATGAGCAGTTCTTC	CASSLDRGPYNEQFF
.	16	TRBJ1-4	.	TRBV4-1	TGCACCAGCAGCCAAATTGGACCTCCAACTAATGAAAAACTGTTTTTT	CTSSQIGPPTNEKLFF
many	15	TRBJ2-3	.	TRBV2	TGTGCCAGCAGTGGCGATTACGGTAGCACAGATACGCAGTATTTT	CASSGDYGSTDTQYF
few	17	TRBJ1-2	TRBD1	TRBV7-9	TGTGCCAGCAGCTTAGCGATCTGGGACAGGGGATTTAATGGCTACACCTTC	CASSLAIWDRGFNGYTF
once	15	TRBJ2-2	TRBD2	TRBV20-1	TGCAGTGCTAGATTCGGGGGGACCGGTTCCGGGGAGCTGTTTTTT	CSARFGGTGSGELFF
.	13	TRBJ1-1	TRBD1	TRBV7-2	TGTGCCAGCAGCTTATCCGGACAGGGTGAAGCTTTCTTT	CASSLSGQGEAFF
many	14	TRBJ2-1	TRBD1	TRBV20-1	TGCAGTGCTAGGACAGGGCTCGACTACAATGAGCAGTTCTTC	CSARTGLDYNEQFF
.	14	TRBJ1-2	.	TRBV7-9	TGTGCCAACAGCCCCCCCCAGGGCAACTATGGCTACACCTTC	CANSPPQGNYGYTF
many	11	TRBJ2-1	.	TRBV12-3/TRBV12-4	TGTGCCAGCAAACTCATCAATGAGCAGTTCTTC	CASKLINEQFF
.	13	TRBJ2-1	.	TRBV15	TGTGCCACCAGCCGAACTCAACCCAATGAGCAGTTCTTC	CATSRTQPNEQFF
few	15	TRBJ1-1	.	TRBV11-2	TGTGCCAGCAGCTTAAAGGTGGGCATGAACACTGAAGCTTTCTTT	CASSLKVGMNTEAFF
.	14	TRBJ1-2	TRBD1	TRBV12-3/TRBV12-4	TGTGCCAGCAGTGTGGACAGGGGGAAGACTGGCTACACCTTC	CASSVDRGKTGYTF
.	12	TRBJ2-5	.	TRBV20-1	TGCAGCGCGAGACGGGGCGGAGAGACCCAGTACTTC	CSARRGGETQYF
.	17	TRBJ2-5	TRBD1	TRBV6-5	TGTGCCAGCAGTTTGCAGACCGGGACAGGGTACCAAGAGACCCAGTACTTC	CASSLQTGTGYQETQYF
many	16	TRBJ2-1	.	TRBV7-2	TGTGCCAGCAGCTTAGTCCGGGACCCATCCCTCTATGAGCAGTTCTTC	CASSLVRDPSLYEQFF